What follows are 5 T cell receptor beta chains derived from one specimen sequenced in a study of control samples from healthy donors and cancer patients. Profiling relied on immunoSEQ multiplex PCR, and the TCRdb table lists in-frame clones only, not all of them. Altogether 150,000 to 200,000 clones are present, around 91% being singletons, with the ten largest covering just over 1.4%. Material: blood. Every receptor here comes from a woman aged 45-65 years in good health.

The chain joins TRBV19 to TRBJ1-2; 7 nucleotides agree with TRBD1. CDR3 length: 15 residues. Losses at the gene ends were 6 bases for V and 2 bases for J; bases not matched to a gene: 9. Germline V gives CDR1 LNHDA, CDR2 SQIVND (reference sequence). CDR3 sequence: CASSLGQVRNYGYTF. The CDR3, as DNA: TGTGCCAGTAGCCTAGGACAGGTTAGGAACTATGGCTACACCTTC.

This clone has only a few counts. In the same sample, other DNA sequences code for this CDR3. This sequence joins TRBV18 and TRBJ1-5; 10 nucleotides align to TRBD1. V shed 6 bases and J 5 bases; nucleotides not matched to a gene: 4. The CDR3 is made up of 14 amino acids. Looked up from germline, CDR1 is KGHSH and CDR2 is LQKENI. In DNA form, the CDR3 reads TGTGCCAGCTCCCCGACAGGGGGCTATCAGCCCCAGCATTTT. It encodes CASSPTGGYQPQHF.

J is TRBJ2-7 and V is TRBV27, with TRBD1 matching over 11 bases. Germline values: CDR1 MNHEY, CDR2 SMNVEV (reference sequence). Trimming removed 2 bases from V and 4 bases from J; junction bases left unmatched: 4. The CDR3 has 15 residues. In DNA form, the CDR3 reads TGTGCCAGCAGTTTAGGGACAGGGGGTTCGTACGAGCAGTACTTC. Amino acids: CASSLGTGGSYEQYF.

The chain carries TRBV10-3 and TRBJ1-1, with D hard to call. Germline CDR1 reads ENHRY; CDR2 reads SYGVKD. The CDR3 consists of 14 residues. V lost 5 bases to trimming and J lost 6 bases, with 16 bases between them. The CDR3 loop is CAISTPSVGPEAFF. The CDR3 DNA sequence: TGTGCCATCAGTACACCTTCAGTGGGCCCTGAAGCTTTCTTT.

V gene TRBV5-1 combines with J gene TRBJ1-2, with D possibly TRBD1 on 5 matching bases. Deletions cut 1 base from V and 2 bases from J, with 15 bases between. This CDR3 has 16 residues. Germline CDR1 reads SGHRS; CDR2 reads YFSETQ. The CDR3 spells CASSLSTGQRNYGYTF. In DNA form, the CDR3 reads TGCGCCAGCAGCTTGTCCACAGGACAACGGAACTATGGCTACACCTTC.